This T cell receptor (beta chain) was profiled in a study of T cell responses to AZD1222 COVID-19 vaccine. Assay used: immunoSEQ multiplex PCR; TCRdb lists only in-frame clones, some missing. Seen here are around 100,000 clones, approximately 90% observed once, and the top ten hold approximately 5%. Trimming shortened V by 1 base and J by 7 bases, and 9 bases separated the two germline ends. This CDR3 is 13 amino acids long. In germline, CDR1 is SGHRS, CDR2 YFSETQ. The clonotype comes from an adult in good health. The starting material was peripheral blood, obtained on day 0 of AZD1222 vaccination. The genes are TRBV5-1 and TRBJ2-1, with a weak D call TRBD1 (6 bases). Here the CDR3 DNA reads TGCGCCAGCAGCTTGCAGGGGTGGAATGAGCAGTTCTTC. Translating it yields CASSLQGWNEQFF.